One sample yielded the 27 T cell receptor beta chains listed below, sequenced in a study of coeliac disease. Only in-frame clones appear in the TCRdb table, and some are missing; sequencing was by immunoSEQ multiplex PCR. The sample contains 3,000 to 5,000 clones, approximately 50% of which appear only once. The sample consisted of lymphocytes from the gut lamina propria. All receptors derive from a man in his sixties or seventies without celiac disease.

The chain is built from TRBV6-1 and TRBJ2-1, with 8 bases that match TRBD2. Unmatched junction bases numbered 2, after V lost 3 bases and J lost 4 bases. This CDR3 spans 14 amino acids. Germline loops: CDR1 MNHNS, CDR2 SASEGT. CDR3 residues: CASSEVAGYNEQFF. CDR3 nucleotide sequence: TGTGCCAGCAGTGAGGTAGCGGGGTACAATGAGCAGTTCTTC.

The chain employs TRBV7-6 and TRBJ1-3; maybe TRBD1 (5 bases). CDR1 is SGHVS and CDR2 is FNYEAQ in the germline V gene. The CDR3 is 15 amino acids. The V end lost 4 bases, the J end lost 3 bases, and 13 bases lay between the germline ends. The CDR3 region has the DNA TGTGCCAGCAGCTCGGGGGACGCAGGTGGAAACACCATATATTTT. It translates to CASSSGDAGGNTIYF. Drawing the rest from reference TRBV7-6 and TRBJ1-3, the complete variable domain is GAGVSQSPRYKVTKRGQDVALRCDPISGHVSLYWYRQALGQGPEFLTYFNYEAQQDKSGLPNDRFSAERPEGSISTLTIQRTEQRDSAMYRCASSSGDAGGNTIYFGEGSWLTVV.

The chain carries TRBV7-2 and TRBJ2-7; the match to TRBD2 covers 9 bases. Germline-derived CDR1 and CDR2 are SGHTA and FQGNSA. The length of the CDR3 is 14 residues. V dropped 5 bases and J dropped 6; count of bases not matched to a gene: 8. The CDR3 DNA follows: TGTGCCAGCAGCCCCGGGACTAGCTTTTCCGAGCAGTACTTC. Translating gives CASSPGTSFSEQYF.

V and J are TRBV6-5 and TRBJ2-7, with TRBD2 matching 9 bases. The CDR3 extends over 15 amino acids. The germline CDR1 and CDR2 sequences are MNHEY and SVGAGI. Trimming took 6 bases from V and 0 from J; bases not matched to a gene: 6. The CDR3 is CASRLGRGGSYEQYF. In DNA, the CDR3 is TGTGCCAGCAGGCTGGGGCGGGGGGGCTCCTACGAGCAGTACTTC.

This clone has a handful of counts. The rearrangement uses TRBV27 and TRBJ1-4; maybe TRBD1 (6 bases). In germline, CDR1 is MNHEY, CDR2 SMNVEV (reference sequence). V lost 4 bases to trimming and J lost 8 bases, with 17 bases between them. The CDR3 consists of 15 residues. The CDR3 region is CASSSYRASGEKLFF. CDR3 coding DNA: TGTGCCAGCAGTTCTTACAGGGCATCGGGGGAAAAACTGTTTTTT.

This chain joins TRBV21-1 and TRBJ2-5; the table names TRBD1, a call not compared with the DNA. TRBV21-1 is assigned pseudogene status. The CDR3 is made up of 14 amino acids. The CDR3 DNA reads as TGTGCCAGCAGCCCATCCCCGGACAGGGAGACCCAGTACTTC. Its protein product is CASSPSPDRETQYF.

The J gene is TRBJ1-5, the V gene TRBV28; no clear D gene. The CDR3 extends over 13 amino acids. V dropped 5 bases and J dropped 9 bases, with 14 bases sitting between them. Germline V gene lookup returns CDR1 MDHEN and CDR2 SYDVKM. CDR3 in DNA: TGTGCCAGCAGTCCGCCTCGCGCGGGGCCCCAGCATTTT. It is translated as CASSPPRAGPQHF.

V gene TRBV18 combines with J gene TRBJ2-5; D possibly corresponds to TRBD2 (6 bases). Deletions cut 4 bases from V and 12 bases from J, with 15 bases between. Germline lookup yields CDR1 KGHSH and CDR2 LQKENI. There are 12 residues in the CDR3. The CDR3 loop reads CASSLETGSEYF. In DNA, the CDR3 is TGTGCCAGCTCACTCGAAACCGGGAGCGAGTACTTC.

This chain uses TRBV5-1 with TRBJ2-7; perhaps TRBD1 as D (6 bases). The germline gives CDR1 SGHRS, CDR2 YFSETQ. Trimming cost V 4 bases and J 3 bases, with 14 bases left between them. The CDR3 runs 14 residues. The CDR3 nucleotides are TGCGCCAGCAGCGAACAGGGTTTCGGCTACGAGCAGTACTTC. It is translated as CASSEQGFGYEQYF.

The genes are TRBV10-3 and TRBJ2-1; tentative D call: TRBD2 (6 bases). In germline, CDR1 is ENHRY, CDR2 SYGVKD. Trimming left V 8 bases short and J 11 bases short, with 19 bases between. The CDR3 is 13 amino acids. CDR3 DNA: TGTGCCATCGAAACAGTGTCGGAGGGTCAGCAGTTCTTC. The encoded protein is CAIETVSEGQQFF.

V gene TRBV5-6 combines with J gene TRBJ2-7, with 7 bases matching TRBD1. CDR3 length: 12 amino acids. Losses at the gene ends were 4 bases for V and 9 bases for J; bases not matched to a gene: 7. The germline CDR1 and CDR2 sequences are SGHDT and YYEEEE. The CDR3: CASSTDRERQYF. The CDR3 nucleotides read TGTGCCAGCAGCACCGACAGGGAGCGGCAGTACTTC.

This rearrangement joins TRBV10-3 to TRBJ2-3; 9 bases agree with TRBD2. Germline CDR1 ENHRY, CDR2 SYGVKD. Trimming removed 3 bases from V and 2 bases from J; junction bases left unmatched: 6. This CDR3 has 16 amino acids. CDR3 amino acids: CAISEGSGGLTDTQYF. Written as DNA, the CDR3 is TGTGCCATCAGTGAAGGTAGCGGGGGACTCACAGATACGCAGTATTTT.

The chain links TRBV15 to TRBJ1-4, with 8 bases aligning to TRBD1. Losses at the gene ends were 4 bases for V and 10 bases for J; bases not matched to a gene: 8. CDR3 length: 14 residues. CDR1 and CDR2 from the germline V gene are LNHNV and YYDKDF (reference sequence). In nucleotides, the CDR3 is TGTGCCACCAGCATAAGACAGGGGAAAGGAAAACTGTTTTTT. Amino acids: CATSIRQGKGKLFF.

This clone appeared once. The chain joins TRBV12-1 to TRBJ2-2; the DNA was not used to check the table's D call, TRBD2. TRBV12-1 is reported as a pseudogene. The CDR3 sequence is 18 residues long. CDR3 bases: TGTGCCAGCAGTGACACTAGCTTAGGAGGCGTCGACACCGGGGAGCTGTTTTTT. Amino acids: CASSDTSLGGVDTGELFF.

CDR3 residues: CSASGTGELFF. The CDR3 nucleotides are TGCAGTGCTAGCGGCACCGGGGAGCTGTTTTTT. This sequence joins TRBV20-1 and TRBJ2-2; D uncertain. Germline assignment: CDR1 DFQATT and CDR2 SNEGSKA (reference sequence). This CDR3 has 11 residues. The V end lost 3 bases, the J end lost 4 bases, and 3 bases lay between the germline ends.

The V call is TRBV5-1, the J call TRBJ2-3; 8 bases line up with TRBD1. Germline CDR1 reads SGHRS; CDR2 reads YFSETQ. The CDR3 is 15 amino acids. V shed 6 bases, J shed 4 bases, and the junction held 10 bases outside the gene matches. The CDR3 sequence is CASNTGDRFSDTQYF. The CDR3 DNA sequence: TGCGCCAGCAATACGGGGGACAGGTTTTCAGATACGCAGTATTTT.

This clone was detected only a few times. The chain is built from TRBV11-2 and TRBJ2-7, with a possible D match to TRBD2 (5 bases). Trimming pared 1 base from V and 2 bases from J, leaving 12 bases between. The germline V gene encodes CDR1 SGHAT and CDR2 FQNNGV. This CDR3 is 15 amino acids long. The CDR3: CASSLGEGPTYEQYF. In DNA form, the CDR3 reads TGTGCCAGCAGCTTAGGTGAGGGTCCTACCTACGAGCAGTACTTC.

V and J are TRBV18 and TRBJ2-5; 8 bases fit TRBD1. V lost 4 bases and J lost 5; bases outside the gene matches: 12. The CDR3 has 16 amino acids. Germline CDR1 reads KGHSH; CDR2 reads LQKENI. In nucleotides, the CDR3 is TGTGCCAGCTCACATCAGGGGGCCACCCTCTTGGAGACCCAGTACTTC. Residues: CASSHQGATLLETQYF.

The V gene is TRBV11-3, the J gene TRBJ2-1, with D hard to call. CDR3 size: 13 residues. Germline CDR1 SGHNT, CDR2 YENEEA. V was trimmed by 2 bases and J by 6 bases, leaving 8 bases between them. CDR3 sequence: CASSLFPSNEQFF. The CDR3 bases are TGTGCCAGCAGCTTATTCCCGAGCAATGAGCAGTTCTTC.

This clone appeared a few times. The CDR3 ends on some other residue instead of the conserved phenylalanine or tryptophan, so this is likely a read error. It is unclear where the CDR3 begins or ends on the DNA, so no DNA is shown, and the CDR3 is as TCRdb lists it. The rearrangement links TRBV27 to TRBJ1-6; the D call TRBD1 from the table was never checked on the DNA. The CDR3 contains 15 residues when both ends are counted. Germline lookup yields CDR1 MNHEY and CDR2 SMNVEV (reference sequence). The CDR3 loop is CASSTGQAKRPQENG.

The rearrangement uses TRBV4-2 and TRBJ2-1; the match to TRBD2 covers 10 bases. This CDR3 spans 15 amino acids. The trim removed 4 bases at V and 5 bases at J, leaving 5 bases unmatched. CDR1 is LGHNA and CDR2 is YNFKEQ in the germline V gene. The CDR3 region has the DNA TGTGCCAGCAGCCGAGCGGGGGGGCCGGACAATGAGCAGTTCTTC. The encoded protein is CASSRAGGPDNEQFF.

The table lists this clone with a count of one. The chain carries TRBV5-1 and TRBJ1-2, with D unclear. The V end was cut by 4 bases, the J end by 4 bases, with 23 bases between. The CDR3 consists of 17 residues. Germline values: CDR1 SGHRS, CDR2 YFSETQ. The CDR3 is CASSPGVSPELSYGYTF. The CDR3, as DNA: TGCGCCAGCAGCCCCGGGGTCAGCCCCGAGTTGAGCTATGGCTACACCTTC.

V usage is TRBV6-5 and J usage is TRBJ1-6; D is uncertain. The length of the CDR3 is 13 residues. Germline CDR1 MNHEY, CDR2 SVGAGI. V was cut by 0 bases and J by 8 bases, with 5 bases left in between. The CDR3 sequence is CASSYSEHSPLHF. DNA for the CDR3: TGTGCCAGCAGTTACTCGGAGCATTCACCCCTCCACTTT.

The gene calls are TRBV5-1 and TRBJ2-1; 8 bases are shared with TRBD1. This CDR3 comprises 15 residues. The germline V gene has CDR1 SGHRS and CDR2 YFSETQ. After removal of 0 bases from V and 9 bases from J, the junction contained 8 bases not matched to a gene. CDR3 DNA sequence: TGCGCCAGCAGCTTGGTTCAGGGGGCGCTTAGTGAGCAGTTCTTC. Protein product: CASSLVQGALSEQFF.

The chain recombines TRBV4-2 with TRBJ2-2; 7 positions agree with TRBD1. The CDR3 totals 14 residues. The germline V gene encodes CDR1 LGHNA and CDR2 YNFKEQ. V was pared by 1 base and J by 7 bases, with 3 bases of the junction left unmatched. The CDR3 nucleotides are TGTGCCAGCAGCCAAGGACAGGGAATCGGGGAGCTGTTTTTT. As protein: CASSQGQGIGELFF.

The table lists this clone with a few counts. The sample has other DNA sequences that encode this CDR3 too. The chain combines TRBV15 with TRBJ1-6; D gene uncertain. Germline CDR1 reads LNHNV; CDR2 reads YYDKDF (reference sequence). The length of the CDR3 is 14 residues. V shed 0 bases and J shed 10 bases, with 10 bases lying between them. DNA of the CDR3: TGTGCCACCAGCAGAGATGGAGGGAACTCACCCCTCCACTTT. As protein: CATSRDGGNSPLHF.

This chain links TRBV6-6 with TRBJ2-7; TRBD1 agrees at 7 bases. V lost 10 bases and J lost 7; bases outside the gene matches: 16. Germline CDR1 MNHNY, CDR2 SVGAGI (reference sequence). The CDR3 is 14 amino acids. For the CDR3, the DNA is TGTGCCACCCACGGAGGTGAGGGGGCGTGGGAGCAGTACTTC. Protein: CATHGGEGAWEQYF.